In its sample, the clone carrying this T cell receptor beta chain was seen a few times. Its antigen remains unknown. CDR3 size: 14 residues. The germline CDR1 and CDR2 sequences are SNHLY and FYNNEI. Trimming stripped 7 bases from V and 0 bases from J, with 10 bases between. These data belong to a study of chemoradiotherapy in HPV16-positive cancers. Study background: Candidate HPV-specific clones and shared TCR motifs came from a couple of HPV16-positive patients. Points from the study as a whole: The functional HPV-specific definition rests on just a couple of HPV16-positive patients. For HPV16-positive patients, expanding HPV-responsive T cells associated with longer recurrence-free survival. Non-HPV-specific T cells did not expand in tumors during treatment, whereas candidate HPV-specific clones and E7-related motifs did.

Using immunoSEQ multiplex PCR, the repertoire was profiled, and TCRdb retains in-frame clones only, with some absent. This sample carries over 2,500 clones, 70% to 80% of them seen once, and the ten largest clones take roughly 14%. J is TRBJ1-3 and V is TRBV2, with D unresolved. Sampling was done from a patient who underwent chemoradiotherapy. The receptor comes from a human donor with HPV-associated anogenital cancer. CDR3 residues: CASKEDLSGNTIYF. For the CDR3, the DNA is TGTGCCAGCAAAGAAGATCTCTCTGGAAACACCATATATTTT.